This entry lists 8 T cell receptor beta chains sequenced from one sample in a study of blood T cell repertoires in COVID-19 (dated by TCRdb to the early 2020s). Receptor amplification or capture employed the immunoSEQ multiplex PCR assay. TCRdb provides this immuneACCESS table in a form limited to in-frame rearrangements. Some clones are lacking; in checked studies, under half of them reflect an unresolved V gene, and why the rest are absent is not known. The sample contains about 240,000 clones, around 86% of them found a single time. Clones ranked in the top ten supply about 2% of the sample. Sequences were obtained from peripheral blood. The receptor set was obtained from a man aged 25 to 45 who had recovered from COVID-19.

This clone showed up just once. The chain links TRBV5-4 to TRBJ2-1; tentatively, D is TRBD2 (6 bases). Germline values: CDR1 SGHNT, CDR2 YYREEE (reference sequence). V was trimmed by 4 bases and J by 12 bases, leaving 35 bases between them. The CDR3 length is 19 residues. The DNA of the CDR3 is TGTGCCAGCAGCAAAGATCCCGGGACTCTTATGACTCGACGGGATGGGCAGTTCTTC. Its translation is CASSKDPGTLMTRRDGQFF.

This chain uses TRBV6-1 with TRBJ2-3; a possible D gene is TRBD2 (6 bases). The CDR3 has 15 amino acids. Germline values: CDR1 MNHNS, CDR2 SASEGT. V shed 2 bases and J shed 3 bases, with 12 bases lying between them. The CDR3 reads CASSERERETDTQYF. The CDR3 DNA reads as TGTGCCAGCAGTGAACGGGAGAGGGAAACAGATACGCAGTATTTT.

The J gene is TRBJ1-1, the V gene TRBV10-2; tentatively, D is TRBD1 (6 bases). This CDR3 has 13 amino acids. Looked up from germline, CDR1 is WSHSY and CDR2 is SAAADI. Trimming pared 6 bases from V and 1 base from J, leaving 9 bases between. CDR3 sequence: CASSSQGNTEAFF. The CDR3 DNA reads TGCGCCAGCAGCTCACAGGGGAACACTGAAGCTTTCTTT.

The V call is TRBV6-5, the J call TRBJ2-1, with 12 nucleotides matching TRBD2. The CDR3 spans 15 residues. Germline V gives CDR1 MNHEY, CDR2 SVGAGI. Germline trimming cut 9 bases from V and 3 bases from J; bases unmatched to any gene: 6. In DNA, the CDR3 is TGTGCCAGTCAACTAGCGGGGGGAAACTACAATGAGCAGTTCTTC. It specifies CASQLAGGNYNEQFF.

V and J are TRBV24-1 and TRBJ2-2, with a tentative D call TRBD2 (6 bases). This CDR3 region has 13 residues. V lost 5 bases and J lost 4, with 7 bases in between. From germline, CDR1 is KGHDR and CDR2 SFDVKD. The CDR3 loop reads CATSGRGTGELFF. Here the CDR3 DNA reads TGTGCCACCAGTGGGCGGGGCACCGGGGAGCTGTTTTTT.

This clone turned up a few times. The chain employs TRBV7-8 and TRBJ2-5, with TRBD2 matching over 10 bases. CDR1 SGHVS and CDR2 FQNEAQ come from the germline V gene. The CDR3 is made up of 16 amino acids. The trim removed 5 bases at V and 3 bases at J, leaving 9 bases unmatched. CDR3 sequence: CASSENSGGFEETQYF. The CDR3 DNA follows: TGTGCCAGCAGCGAAAATAGCGGGGGGTTTGAAGAGACCCAGTACTTC.

In nucleotides, the CDR3 is TGTGCCAGCAGCAGTTCCGACGCGGAGGCAGATACGCAGTATTTT. Its protein is CASSSSDAEADTQYF. The chain carries TRBV7-9 and TRBJ2-3, with D possibly TRBD2 on 5 matching bases. The V end lost 5 bases, the J end lost 4 bases, and 16 bases lay between the germline ends. There are 15 residues in the CDR3. Germline loops: CDR1 SEHNR, CDR2 FQNEAQ (reference sequence).

This clone was detected once. The genes are TRBV28 and TRBJ1-2; 7 nucleotides agree with TRBD1. V trimming: 6 bases; J trimming: 4 bases; junction bases outside the gene matches: 5. From germline, CDR1 is MDHEN and CDR2 SYDVKM. The CDR3 runs to 13 residues. The CDR3 sequence is CASSKTGFYGYTF. The CDR3 region has the DNA TGTGCCAGCAGCAAGACAGGGTTCTATGGCTACACCTTC.